The 18 T cell receptor beta chains below come from one sample, sequenced in a study of blood T cells in healthy people across ages. The second PCR ran about 6 to 12 cycles with a sample-barcoded 5' primer and J-beta primers. TCRdb reanalysed the 5' RACE reads using MiXCR and keeps one entry per CDR3 protein. In the table there are fewer than 750,000 distinct CDR3 sequences, about 51% of which are singletons. The sample comprised blood. These receptors came from an elderly woman in good health.

This chain connects TRBV20-1 to TRBJ2-3, with D maybe TRBD2 (5 bases). Germline-derived CDR1 and CDR2 are DFQATT and SNEGSKA (reference sequence). Trimming shortened V by 7 bases and J by 0 bases, and 8 bases separated the two germline ends. The CDR3 is 12 residues long. CDR3 sequence: CSVRGSTDTQYF. The CDR3 DNA is TGCAGTGTTCGAGGGAGCACAGATACGCAGTATTTT.

This clonotype was counted ten times or more. The rearrangement links TRBV6-5 to TRBJ1-2; D gene unclear. Germline values: CDR1 MNHEY, CDR2 SVGAGI. The V gene lost 5 bases and the J gene lost 4 bases, with 14 bases spanning the gap. The CDR3 covers 14 residues. CDR3 nucleotides: TGTGCCAGCAGTCCGTATACAGTTCCCTATGGCTACACCTTC. It is translated as CASSPYTVPYGYTF.

As regards this clonotype: Just one base apart from a much larger clone, this may be a read error. V gene TRBV12-3 or TRBV12-4 combines with J gene TRBJ2-2; D is possibly TRBD2 (5 bases). The CDR3 has 14 residues. CDR3 in DNA: TGTGCCAGCAGTTTAGTTCAGTCCACCGGGGAGCGGTTTTTT. This gives the protein CASSLVQSTGERFF.

A remark on this clonotype: Being one base from a much bigger clone, this may be a read error. The genes are TRBV18 and TRBJ2-5; possibly TRBD1 for D (6 bases). Germline assignment: CDR1 KGHSH and CDR2 LQKENI. The CDR3 is made up of 14 amino acids. V lost 1 base, J lost 11 bases, and 17 bases lay in between. This CDR3 is CASSPRDTAYVQYF. The CDR3 coding sequence is TGTGCCAGCTCACCACGGGACACGGCTTACGTGCAGTACTTC. Looking up the rest from reference TRBV18 and TRBJ2-5 gives the full variable domain: NAGVMQNPRHLVRRRGQEARLRCSPMKGHSHVYWYRQLPEEGLKFMVYLQKENIIDESGMPKERFSAEFPKEGPSILRIQQVVRGDSAAYFCASSPRDTAYVQYFGPGTRLLVL.

This clonotype was counted ten times or more. V usage is TRBV5-1 and J usage is TRBJ2-1; perhaps TRBD1 as D (5 bases). Germline V gene lookup returns CDR1 SGHRS and CDR2 YFSETQ. The CDR3 is 15 amino acids. The germline V and J ends were trimmed by 4 bases and 2 bases, with 13 bases remaining between them. The CDR3 loop reads CASSPQGSAYNEQFF. CDR3 nucleotide sequence: TGCGCCAGCAGCCCCCAGGGATCCGCCTACAATGAGCAGTTCTTC.

V and J are TRBV7-8 and TRBJ2-7; 12 nucleotides line up with TRBD2. CDR3 size: 15 residues. The J segment lost 3 bases and the V segment lost 5 bases, leaving 5 bases of the junction unmatched. The germline V gene encodes CDR1 SGHVS and CDR2 FQNEAQ. The CDR3 sequence: CASSTRTSGNYEQYF. Written as DNA, the CDR3 is TGTGCCAGCAGCACCAGGACTAGCGGGAACTACGAGCAGTACTTC.

The rearrangement joins TRBV7-9 to TRBJ1-4; TRBD1 matches at 7 bases. V trimming: 5 bases; J trimming: 8 bases; junction bases outside the gene matches: 8. There are 14 residues in the CDR3. The V gene's germline CDR1 is SEHNR and CDR2 FQNEAQ (reference sequence). In nucleotides, the CDR3 is TGTGCCAGCAGCCTTAAGGGGGCACGGGAAAAACTGTTTTTT. It translates to CASSLKGAREKLFF.

Many counts were recorded for this clonotype. The chain has TRBV28 and TRBJ2-7, with D tentatively TRBD1 (6 bases). V was clipped by 8 bases and J by 4 bases, with 9 bases between them. Germline assignment: CDR1 MDHEN and CDR2 SYDVKM. The CDR3 covers 11 residues. CDR3 sequence (DNA): TGTGCCAGCGGAGACAGGTACGAGCAGTACTTC. This sequence encodes CASGDRYEQYF.

The chain is built from TRBV29-1 and TRBJ2-1, with 11 bases matching TRBD2. With V trimmed by 4 bases and J by 9 bases, 8 bases remained unmatched. The CDR3 has 14 amino acids. The germline V gene has CDR1 SQVTM and CDR2 ANQGSEA. The CDR3 region has the DNA TGCAGCGTTGCGCGTAGCGGGGGGGCGGGTGAGCAGTTCTTC. It specifies CSVARSGGAGEQFF.

This clonotype was seen repeatedly, ten times or more. A junction end diverges from the germline sequence, so it may reflect a read error. V usage is TRBV5-1 and J usage is TRBJ2-5; 10 bases align to TRBD2. CDR1 is SGHRS and CDR2 is YFSETQ in the germline V gene. The CDR3 contains 15 residues. CDR3 protein: CASSLRTSGKETQYF. The CDR3 coding sequence is TGCGCCAGCAGCTTGAGGACTAGCGGAAAAGAGACTCAGTACTTC.

The rearrangement joins TRBV9 to TRBJ2-4, with D tentatively TRBD2 (6 bases). Trimming pared 4 bases from V and 2 bases from J, leaving 16 bases between. This CDR3 has 16 amino acids. Germline V gives CDR1 SGDLS, CDR2 YYNGEE. CDR3 residues: CASSPQEGRTKNIQYF. The DNA for the CDR3 is TGTGCCAGCAGCCCCCAGGAGGGACGTACCAAAAACATTCAGTACTTC.

The chain recombines TRBV5-8 with TRBJ1-5, with D unresolved. The CDR3 loop spans 18 amino acids. Trimming pared 0 bases from V and 0 bases from J, leaving 16 bases between. Germline CDR1 reads SGHTS; CDR2 reads YDEGEE. The chain's CDR3 is CASSLAHSPRVSNQPQHF. CDR3 coding DNA: TGTGCCAGCAGCTTGGCACATAGTCCGCGTGTTAGCAATCAGCCCCAGCATTTT. Complete variable domain (other parts from reference TRBV5-8 and TRBJ1-5): EAGVTQSPTHLIKTRGQQATLRCSPISGHTSVYWYQQALGLGLQFLLWYDEGEERNRGNFPPRFSGRQFPNYSSELNVNALELEDSALYLCASSLAHSPRVSNQPQHFGDGTRLSIL.

Comments on this clonotype: One end of the junction fails to match germline, which may point to a read error. V gene TRBV20-1 combines with J gene TRBJ2-7; possible D gene TRBD2, 6 bases. The CDR3 runs 14 residues. The germline gives CDR1 DFQATT, CDR2 SNEGSKA (reference sequence). For the CDR3, the DNA is TGCAGTGCTAGTCGGCTAGCGACATCCTACGGGCAGTACTTC. Encoded protein: CSASRLATSYGQYF.

This clonotype showed up many times. The V gene is TRBV7-3, the J gene TRBJ2-1; D is possibly TRBD2 (6 bases). The CDR3 totals 16 residues. Between the trimmed V and J ends, which lost 1 base and 4 bases, there was a span of 14 bases. Germline CDR1 SGHTA, CDR2 FQGTGA. The CDR3 coding sequence is TGTGCCAGCAGCTTAAGCGGGGCGCCGGGGTACAATGAGCAGTTCTTC. Translation: CASSLSGAPGYNEQFF.

This chain uses TRBV5-6 with TRBJ2-6; no clear D. Deletions cut 1 base from V and 4 bases from J, with 9 bases between. CDR3 size: 15 residues. Germline lookup yields CDR1 SGHDT and CDR2 YYEEEE. The CDR3 nucleotides are TGTGCCAGCAGCTTGTCACCGTTCGGGGCCAACGTCCTGACTTTC. This translates into CASSLSPFGANVLTF.

On this clonotype itself: This may stem from a read error, because a much larger clone lies one nucleotide away. V is TRBV6-5 and J is TRBJ2-1; D tentatively fits TRBD1 or TRBD2 (5 bases each). The closer fit of TRBJ2-7 to the DNA end suggests the J call may be wrong. In germline, CDR1 is MNHEY, CDR2 SVGAGI. The CDR3 runs 16 residues. The CDR3 reads CASSYSSARADNEQYF. The CDR3 DNA is TGTGCCAGCAGTTACTCGAGTGCGAGGGCGGACAATGAGCAGTACTTC.

To note about this clonotype: One base away lies a much larger clone, so this may be a sequencing read error. The V and J genes are TRBV10-3 and TRBJ2-5, with no clear D. V was clipped by 6 bases and J by 5 bases, with 16 bases between them. From germline, CDR1 is ENHRY and CDR2 SYGVKD. The CDR3 is 14 residues long. The CDR3 bases are TGTGCCATCAGGGGCCTAATGGGTCAGGAGACCCAGTACTTC. It yields the protein CAIRGLMGQETQYF.

The chain combines TRBV29-1 with TRBJ1-4; D gene uncertain. Germline CDR1 reads SQVTM; CDR2 reads ANQGSEA. V shed 5 bases and J shed 7 bases, with 8 bases lying between them. The CDR3 contains 11 residues. The CDR3 loop reads CSVLGSEKLFF. CDR3 DNA: TGCAGCGTTCTGGGAAGTGAAAAACTGTTTTTT.